The T cell receptor beta chain under discussion was sequenced for a study of human T cells and chemical hapten exposure. Study background: In the sensitization step, 2% DPC was placed on approximately 2 cm by approximately 2 cm of upper inner arm skin. Study results and caveats: Large CDR3 similarity clusters arose significantly more often from expanded TCRs than from controls.

Each cDNA molecule in the library carried unique molecular identifiers. TCRdb recomputed calls from the RACE reads with MiXCR, one row per CDR3 protein. The repertoire includes about 70,000 distinct CDR3 sequences, 11% of them detected once, and roughly 5.2% sits in the top ten. CDR3 size: 13 residues. The V gene lost 7 bases and the J gene lost 9 bases, with 17 bases spanning the gap. Noted time point: pre-sensitization, week 0. As to treatment: therapeutic diphenylcyclopropenone sensitization with weekly scalp DPC. Concerning this clonotype: The antigen is unknown.

The V gene is TRBV23-1, the J gene TRBJ2-3; tentatively, D is TRBD1 (5 bases). TRBV23-1 qualifies as an ORF whose function is uncertain. Sequencing was performed on whole blood, taken in connection with sensitization to the hapten diphenylcyclopropenone (DPC). This clonotype was sampled from a woman between 50 and 59 years old with alopecia areata. Some clones in this sample may be carry-over from other donors' samples. CDR3: CASTGHPSQTQYF. In DNA, the CDR3 is TGCGCCAGCACCGGACACCCGAGTCAGACGCAGTATTTT.